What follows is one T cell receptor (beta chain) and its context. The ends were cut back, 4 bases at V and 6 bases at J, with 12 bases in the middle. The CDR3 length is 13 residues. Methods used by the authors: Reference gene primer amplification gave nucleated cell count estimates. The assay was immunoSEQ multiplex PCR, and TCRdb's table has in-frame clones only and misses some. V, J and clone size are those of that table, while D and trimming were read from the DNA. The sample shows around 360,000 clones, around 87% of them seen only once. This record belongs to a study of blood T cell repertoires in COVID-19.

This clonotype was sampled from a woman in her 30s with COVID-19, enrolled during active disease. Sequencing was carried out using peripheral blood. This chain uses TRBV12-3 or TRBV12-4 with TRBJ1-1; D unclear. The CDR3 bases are TGTGCCAGCAGTTCCATTGGAGGCCCTGAAGCTTTCTTT. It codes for CASSSIGGPEAFF.